A single sample is the source of the 3 T cell receptor beta chains below, sequenced in a study of tumor and adjacent non-tumor tissue in lung cancer. No cell sorting was done before RNA was extracted from the tissue. Distant lung tissue was collected more than 3 cm away from the tumor edge. TCRbeta libraries were built with three rounds of nested PCR, modified from ARM-PCR. Each CDR3 protein is one row after TCRdb ran MiXCR on the multiplex PCR reads. The sample records about 86,000 distinct CDR3 sequences, 75% to 85% being singletons. Sample: distant non-tumor lung tissue. Receptors were obtained from a woman aged 50 to 60 with non-small cell lung cancer.

Turning to this clonotype: The junction departs from germline at one end; a sequencing error may be responsible. The rearrangement links TRBV4-1 to TRBJ2-7, with D possibly matching TRBD1 (7 bases). This CDR3 has 16 residues. CDR1 and CDR2 (germline): MGHRA, YSYEKL. As DNA, the CDR3 is TGCGCCAACAGCCAAGTTGGGAGGACAGGATCCTACGAACAGTACTTC. It encodes CANSQVGRTGSYEQYF.

In regard to this clonotype: A much larger clone lies one base from this, so it may be a read error. CDR3 region: CASSSQGFWGYTF. As DNA, the CDR3 is TGTGCCAGCAGTTCACAGGGATTCTGGGGCTACACCTTC. V is TRBV28 and J is TRBJ1-2; TRBD1 might be the D (6 bases). CDR3 length: 13 amino acids. V lost 4 bases, J lost 8 bases, and 14 bases lay in between. The germline gives CDR1 MDHEN, CDR2 SYDVKM.

In this sample, this clonotype turned up once. At one boundary the junction diverges from the germline segment, which might be a read error. This chain uses TRBV10-3 with TRBJ2-7, with D possibly being TRBD2 (6 bases). This CDR3 contains 14 residues. The germline CDR1 and CDR2 sequences are ENHRY and SYGVKD. CDR3 residues: CAIIEGTPTYEQYF. In DNA, the CDR3 is TGTGCCATCATTGAAGGGACTCCCACCTATGAGCAGTACTTC.